One and the same sample provided the 16 T cell receptor beta chains below, sequenced in a study of beta chain features in type 1 diabetes. Notes on the study in general: Within each of all four CD4+ subsets, Type 1 diabetes patients had TCRB CDR3s that were moderately but significantly shorter.

Expressed TCRB transcripts were sequenced because the isolated RNA had all been reverse transcribed beforehand. Sequencing was performed with immunoSEQ multiplex PCR; in TCRdb, only in-frame clones are kept and a portion is missing. The sample lists some 190,000 clones; 6.5% to 9.5% were seen once. For these receptors, no antigen is known. The sequenced sample was central memory CD4+ T cells from blood. These receptors all come from a woman aged 40 to 50 with type 1 diabetes.

This clone was recorded once. The rearrangement joins TRBV11-2 to TRBJ1-6; D unclear. Trimming stripped 0 bases from V and 10 bases from J, with 7 bases between. CDR3 length: 13 amino acids. Germline-derived CDR1 and CDR2 are SGHAT and FQNNGV. CDR3 sequence: CASSLDVGSPLHF. In DNA form, the CDR3 reads TGTGCCAGCAGCTTAGATGTGGGCTCACCCCTCCACTTT.

The V gene is TRBV4-3, the J gene TRBJ1-2, with unresolved D. V was trimmed by 0 bases and J by 11 bases, leaving 13 bases between them. Germline V gives CDR1 LGHNA, CDR2 YSLEER. The CDR3 runs to 13 residues. CDR3 bases: TGCGCCAGCAGCCAAGATGGAACAGCTGAGTACACCTTC. This gives the protein CASSQDGTAEYTF.

A few counts support this clone. This chain connects TRBV10-3 to TRBJ1-2, with D perhaps TRBD1 (6 bases). The CDR3 has 16 amino acids. CDR1 ENHRY and CDR2 SYGVKD come from the germline V gene. Trimming left V 0 bases short and J 2 bases short, with 13 bases between. This CDR3 reads CAISESGGTINYGYTF. The CDR3 bases are TGTGCCATCAGTGAGTCTGGGGGCACGATCAACTATGGCTACACCTTC.

This chain uses TRBV4-3 with TRBJ2-3; D unclear. Germline assignment: CDR1 LGHNA and CDR2 YSLEER. Trimming removed 0 bases from V and 5 bases from J, with 12 bases in between. The CDR3 is made up of 15 amino acids. The CDR3 sequence is CASSQDHLTGDTQYF. The CDR3 DNA sequence: TGCGCCAGCAGCCAAGATCACCTGACGGGAGATACGCAGTATTTT.

The chain joins TRBV7-3 to TRBJ1-1; a possible D gene is TRBD1 (5 bases). Between the trimmed V and J ends, which lost 5 bases and 4 bases, there was a span of 11 bases. The CDR3 runs to 13 residues. CDR1 SGHTA and CDR2 FQGTGA come from the germline V gene. CDR3: CASSAMGGTEAFF. CDR3 DNA sequence: TGTGCCAGCAGCGCCATGGGGGGCACTGAAGCTTTCTTT. Full variable domain (outside the CDR3, taken from reference TRBV7-3 and TRBJ1-1): GAGVSQTPSNKVTEKGKYVELRCDPISGHTALYWYRQSLGQGPEFLIYFQGTGAADDSGLPNDRFFAVRPEGSVSTLKIQRTERGDSAVYLCASSAMGGTEAFFGQGTRLTVV.

There are a few counts of this clone. The chain combines TRBV29-1 with TRBJ2-1; perhaps TRBD2 as D (5 bases). V was pared by 7 bases and J by 9 bases, with 22 bases between. This CDR3 has 14 amino acids. Germline V gene data show CDR1 as SQVTM and CDR2 as ANQGSEA. The chain's CDR3 is CSAPAAGPASEQFF. The CDR3, as DNA: TGCAGCGCTCCCGCCGCGGGTCCGGCCTCTGAGCAGTTCTTC.

The DNA of the CDR3 is TGTGCCAGCAGTATGGGGTCTAGCGGGAGTCTGTACTTC. Amino acids: CASSMGSSGSLYF. The rearrangement joins TRBV6-5 to TRBJ2-7; 10 nucleotides line up with TRBD2. The CDR3 has 13 amino acids. The germline V gene has CDR1 MNHEY and CDR2 SVGAGI. V gave up 5 bases and J gave up 12 bases; unmatched junction bases: 10.

This clone was recorded a few times. The V gene is TRBV18, the J gene TRBJ1-3; no clear D gene. V was clipped by 3 bases and J by 0 bases, with 12 bases between them. The CDR3 extends over 16 amino acids. Germline assignment: CDR1 KGHSH and CDR2 LQKENI. This chain's CDR3 is CASSPDTRFSGNTIYF. CDR3 sequence (DNA): TGTGCCAGCTCACCTGACACAAGATTCTCTGGAAACACCATATATTTT.

This clone was observed a few times. The chain is built from TRBV5-4 and TRBJ1-1; D unclear. Germline V gene data show CDR1 as SGHNT and CDR2 as YYREEE (reference sequence). V lost 6 bases and J lost 1, with 10 bases in between. The CDR3 is 13 residues long. The CDR3 protein is CASKRDGNTEAFF. The CDR3 DNA reads as TGTGCCAGCAAGCGGGATGGGAACACTGAAGCTTTCTTT.

This clone was counted only a few times. The rearrangement links TRBV9 to TRBJ2-3, with 7 bases aligning to TRBD1. CDR1 SGDLS and CDR2 YYNGEE come from the germline V gene. The CDR3 contains 15 residues. The V and J ends lost 4 bases and 2 bases, in that order; junction bases with no gene match: 7. The DNA for the CDR3 is TGTGCCAGCAGCCCGGACAGGACGCCCACAGATACGCAGTATTTT. Amino acid sequence: CASSPDRTPTDTQYF.

The rearrangement links TRBV9 to TRBJ2-5, with 9 nucleotides matching TRBD1. Germline CDR1 SGDLS, CDR2 YYNGEE. The length of the CDR3 is 14 residues. With 4 bases clipped from V and 5 bases from J, the junction kept 6 bases outside the gene matches. The CDR3 DNA is TGTGCCAGCAGCCTTGGGACAGGGAAGGAGACCCAGTACTTC. It encodes CASSLGTGKETQYF.

This chain uses TRBV19 with TRBJ1-5; 7 nucleotides align to TRBD1. The CDR3 loop spans 13 amino acids. V dropped 7 bases and J dropped 4; count of bases not matched to a gene: 4. The germline V gene has CDR1 LNHDA and CDR2 SQIVND (reference sequence). The CDR3 protein is CASKTGANQPQHF. The CDR3 nucleotides read TGTGCCAGTAAAACAGGGGCGAATCAGCCCCAGCATTTT.

This chain joins TRBV5-1 and TRBJ2-7; D gene unclear. Trimming cost V 0 bases and J 2 bases, with 6 bases left between them. This CDR3 has 13 residues. Germline CDR1 SGHRS, CDR2 YFSETQ. The CDR3 sequence: CASSLDQTYEQYF. The CDR3 nucleotides are TGCGCCAGCAGCTTGGACCAGACCTACGAGCAGTACTTC.

The sample holds a few counts of this clone. The chain couples TRBV9 to TRBJ1-3; 8 positions agree with TRBD1. Trimming removed 4 bases from V and 2 bases from J; junction bases left unmatched: 11. The germline V gene encodes CDR1 SGDLS and CDR2 YYNGEE. There are 17 residues in the CDR3. The CDR3 nucleotides are TGTGCCAGCAGCTCCGGACAGGGAAACGTTGCTGGAAACACCATATATTTT. Translating gives CASSSGQGNVAGNTIYF.

The rearrangement links TRBV6-6 to TRBJ2-7; TRBD2 matches 7 bases. The CDR3 has 15 amino acids. Trimming at V came to 5 bases and at J to 2 bases, leaving 9 bases not matched to a gene. From germline, CDR1 is MNHNY and CDR2 SVGAGI (reference sequence). CDR3 protein: CASSPSGGGAYEQYF. The CDR3 nucleotides are TGTGCCAGCAGTCCGTCTGGGGGAGGGGCCTACGAGCAGTACTTC.

A few counts support this clone. The genes are TRBV9 and TRBJ2-1; D possibly corresponds to TRBD2 (6 bases). This CDR3 has 14 residues. V was clipped by 0 bases and J by 12 bases, with 16 bases between them. CDR1 SGDLS and CDR2 YYNGEE come from the germline V gene. CDR3 region: CASSVASAGYLQFF. CDR3 DNA sequence: TGTGCCAGCAGCGTAGCTAGCGCGGGGTATTTGCAGTTCTTC. The variable domain in full, completed from reference TRBV9 and TRBJ2-1, reads DSGVTQTPKHLITATGQRVTLRCSPRSGDLSVYWYQQSLDQGLQFLIQYYNGEERAKGNILERFSAQQFPDLHSELNLSSLELGDSALYFCASSVASAGYLQFFGPGTRLTVL.